The clone carrying this T cell receptor (beta chain) was detected once. The CDR3 covers 14 residues. Trimming at V came to 3 bases and at J to 6 bases, leaving 2 bases not matched to a gene. Germline V gives CDR1 MNHEY, CDR2 SMNVEV (reference sequence). This record belongs to a study of blood T cell repertoires in COVID-19. In the study overall: Material from acute and convalescent COVID-19 was sourced from the United States, Italy and Spain. The cDNA or gDNA used as material had been derived from T cells, B-cell-depleted T cells, or PBMCs.

In the authors' methods: Reference gene primer amplification gave nucleated cell count estimates. Assay used: immunoSEQ multiplex PCR; TCRdb lists only in-frame clones, some missing. V, J and clone size were drawn from that table, and D and trimming were deduced from the DNA. Here the sample spans about 120,000 clones, around 81% being singletons. Source material: peripheral blood. The chain joins TRBV27 to TRBJ2-1; 10 bases agree with TRBD2. The source is a woman aged 45-65 years with acute or convalescent COVID-19. In nucleotides, the CDR3 is TGTGCCAGCAGTTTGAAGCGGGGGGGCAATGAGCAGTTCTTC. Protein: CASSLKRGGNEQFF.